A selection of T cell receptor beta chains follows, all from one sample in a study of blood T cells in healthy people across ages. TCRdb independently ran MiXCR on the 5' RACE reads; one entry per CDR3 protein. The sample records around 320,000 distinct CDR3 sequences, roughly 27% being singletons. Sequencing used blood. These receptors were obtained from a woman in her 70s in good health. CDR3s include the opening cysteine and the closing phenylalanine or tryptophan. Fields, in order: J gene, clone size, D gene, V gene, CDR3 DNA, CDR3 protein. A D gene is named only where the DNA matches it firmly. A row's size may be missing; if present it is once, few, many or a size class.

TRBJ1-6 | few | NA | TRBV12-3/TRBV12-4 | TGTGCCAGCAGCTTCGGGGGCTCCTATAATTCACCCCTCCACTTT | CASSFGGSYNSPLHF
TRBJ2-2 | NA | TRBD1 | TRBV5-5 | TGTGCCAGCAGCCAGGGACAGGTGAACACCGGGGAGCTGTTTTTT | CASSQGQVNTGELFF
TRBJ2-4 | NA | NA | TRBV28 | TGTGCCAGCGGCTGGCAGGGGACCATTCAGTACTTC | CASGWQGTIQYF
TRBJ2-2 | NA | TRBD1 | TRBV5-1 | TGCGCCAGCAGCACGGACCCATACAGGGGGGACACCGGGGAGCTGTTTTTT | CASSTDPYRGDTGELFF
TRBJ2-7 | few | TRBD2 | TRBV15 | TGTGCCACCAGCAGGGGACTAGCGGGAGGGCAAGAGCAGTACTTC | CATSRGLAGGQEQYF
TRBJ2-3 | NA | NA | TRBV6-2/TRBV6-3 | TGTGCCAGCAGTGAAGAGGTCCCAGATACGCAGTATTTT | CASSEEVPDTQYF
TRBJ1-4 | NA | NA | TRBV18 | TGTGCCAGCTCACCATTCCCGGCCGGGACACAGAATGAAAAACTGTTTTTT | CASSPFPAGTQNEKLFF
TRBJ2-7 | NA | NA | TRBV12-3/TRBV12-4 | TGTGCCAGCAGTTTATGGGGCACCTACGAGCAGTACTTC | CASSLWGTYEQYF
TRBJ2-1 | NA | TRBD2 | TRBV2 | TGTGCCAGCTCAGCGGGAGTAAATAATGAGCAGTTCTTC | CASSAGVNNEQFF
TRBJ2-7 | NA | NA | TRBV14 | TGTGCCAGCAGCCGGAACCAGGAGGCCAGTGAGCAGTACTTC | CASSRNQEASEQYF
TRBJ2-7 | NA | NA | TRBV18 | TGTGCCAGCTCACCGGACCTGGGGCAGAACTACGAGCAGTACTTC | CASSPDLGQNYEQYF
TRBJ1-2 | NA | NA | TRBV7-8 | TGTGCCAGCAGCCCCGGGTTGCCCCGGGCCTATGGCTACACCTTC | CASSPGLPRAYGYTF
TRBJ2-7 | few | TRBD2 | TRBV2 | TGTGCCAGCAGTGGGACTAGCGGGAGTTACTACGAGCAGTACTTC | CASSGTSGSYYEQYF
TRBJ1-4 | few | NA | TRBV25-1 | TGTGCCAGCAGAAGAGGGACCTCCAACGAAAAACTGTTTTTT | CASRRGTSNEKLFF
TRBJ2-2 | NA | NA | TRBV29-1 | TGCAGCGCCAAGGGCAGCGGGGAGCTGTTTTTT | CSAKGSGELFF
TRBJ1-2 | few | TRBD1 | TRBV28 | TGTGCCAGCCGAGGGACAGTGGTGCGGAATGGCTACACCTTC | CASRGTVVRNGYTF
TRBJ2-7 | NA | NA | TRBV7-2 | TGTGCCAGCAGCTTAAGTGACTTTTCCTACGAGCAGTACTTC | CASSLSDFSYEQYF
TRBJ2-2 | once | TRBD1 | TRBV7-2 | TGTGCCAGCAGCTTCGGACAGGGAACGACCACCGGGGAGCTGTTTTTT | CASSFGQGTTTGELFF
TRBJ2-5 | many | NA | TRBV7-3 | TGTGCCAGCAGCGGTAGGGCAAAAGAGACCCAGTACTTC | CASSGRAKETQYF
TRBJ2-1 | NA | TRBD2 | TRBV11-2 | TGTGCCAGCAGTTTTACTAGCGGGGCTTACAATGAGCAGTTCTTC | CASSFTSGAYNEQFF
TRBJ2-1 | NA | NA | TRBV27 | TGTGCCAGCAGTCCTGACAGGAATAATGAGCAGTTCTTC | CASSPDRNNEQFF
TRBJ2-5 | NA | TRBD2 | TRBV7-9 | TGTGCCAGCGGCAAGACTAGCGGGACCTCCGGTCGAGAGACCCAGTACTTC | CASGKTSGTSGRETQYF
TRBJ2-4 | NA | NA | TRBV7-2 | TGTGCCAGCAGCTTAGCGTTAGGCAGGGTAGGGAACATTCAGTACTTC | CASSLALGRVGNIQYF
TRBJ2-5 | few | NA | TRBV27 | TGTGCCAGCAGTGGATCGGTGGGGGAGACCCAGTACTTC | CASSGSVGETQYF
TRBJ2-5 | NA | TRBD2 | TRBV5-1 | TGCGCCAGCAGCCCCCGGGATAGCGGGAAAGAGACCCAGTACTTC | CASSPRDSGKETQYF
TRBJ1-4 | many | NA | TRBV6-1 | TGTGCCAGCATGGGTGCAACTAATGAAAAACTGTTTTTT | CASMGATNEKLFF
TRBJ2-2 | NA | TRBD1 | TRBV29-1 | TGCAGCGCTCTCGGACAGGGGGGGAACACCGGGGAGCTGTTTTTT | CSALGQGGNTGELFF
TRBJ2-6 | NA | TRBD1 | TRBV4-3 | TGCGCCAGCAGCCTGGACAGGGTTTCGGGTGGGGCCAACGTCCTGACTTTC | CASSLDRVSGGANVLTF
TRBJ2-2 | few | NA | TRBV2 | TGTGCCAGCAGTGTTAGGGTCACCGGGGAGCTGTTTTTT | CASSVRVTGELFF
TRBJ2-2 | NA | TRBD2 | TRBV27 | TGTGCCAGCAGTTTATACCTAGCGGGAGTGGGGCGGGAGCTGTTTTTT | CASSLYLAGVGRELFF